Following are 20 T cell receptor beta chains from one sample sequenced in a study of shared clonotypes between healthy human individuals. Generated by immunoSEQ multiplex PCR, the TCRdb table keeps only in-frame clones and is missing some. The table includes some 2,000,000 clones, roughly 94% detected once. Material for sequencing was naive CD4+ T cells sorted from blood. The subset: CD45RA+ positively selected. All receptors derive from a man aged 18 to 29 in good health.

This chain joins TRBV11-2 and TRBJ1-1; D not certain. The CDR3 spans 14 residues. Germline V gene sequence: CDR1 SGHAT, CDR2 FQNNGV. The V end was cut by 5 bases, the J end by 1 base, with 11 bases between. The CDR3 here is CASSGPGGNTEAFF. The CDR3 DNA sequence: TGTGCCAGCAGCGGGCCGGGAGGGAACACTGAAGCTTTCTTT.

The V gene is TRBV4-1, the J gene TRBJ1-6; tentative D call: TRBD1 (5 bases). Trimming left V 4 bases short and J 11 bases short, with 21 bases between. This CDR3 spans 16 amino acids. The germline V gene has CDR1 MGHRA and CDR2 YSYEKL. The CDR3 DNA reads TGCGCCAGCAGCCGAGAGGGTACTCCGGTGGGGGCACCCCTCCACTTT. This codes for CASSREGTPVGAPLHF.

J is TRBJ1-1 and V is TRBV10-2; 7 nucleotides match TRBD1. Trimming took 7 bases from V and 2 from J; bases not matched to a gene: 4. CDR1 is WSHSY, CDR2 SAAADI, per germline. CDR3 size: 13 residues. In DNA, the CDR3 is TGCGCCAGCATGGACAGGCTAAACACTGAAGCTTTCTTT. Its protein is CASMDRLNTEAFF.

This chain links TRBV11-2 with TRBJ2-5; D gene ambiguous. Germline values: CDR1 SGHAT, CDR2 FQNNGV. The CDR3 has 14 amino acids. Trimming took 5 bases from V and 5 from J, leaving 15 bases between them. CDR3 nucleotide sequence: TGTGCCAGCAGCCCTCAGGTCTTGGCGGAGACCCAGTACTTC. It translates to CASSPQVLAETQYF.

For this clone: Different DNA sequences within this sample yield the same CDR3. V gene TRBV5-1 combines with J gene TRBJ2-3, with D possibly being TRBD2 (5 bases). CDR3 length: 16 amino acids. Looked up from germline, CDR1 is SGHRS and CDR2 is YFSETQ. V lost 0 bases to trimming and J lost 0 bases, with 11 bases between them. For the CDR3, the DNA is TGCGCCAGCAGCTTGGGCCCGGGAACTAGCACAGATACGCAGTATTTT. Protein product: CASSLGPGTSTDTQYF.

To note about this clone: Within the sample, other DNA sequences also encode this same CDR3. V usage is TRBV30 and J usage is TRBJ1-4; 10 bases are a match to TRBD1. The CDR3 runs 13 residues. Germline values: CDR1 GTSNPN, CDR2 SVGIG (reference sequence). With 8 bases clipped from V and 5 bases from J, the junction kept 5 bases outside the gene matches. The CDR3 nucleotides read TGTGCCGGACGACAGGGGGCGAATGAAAAACTGTTTTTT. It is translated as CAGRQGANEKLFF.

This clone was seen a handful of times. V gene TRBV19 combines with J gene TRBJ1-5, with D possibly TRBD1 on 6 matching bases. CDR1 is LNHDA, CDR2 SQIVND, per germline (reference sequence). The CDR3 spans 15 residues. The germline V and J ends were trimmed by 0 bases and 8 bases, with 14 bases remaining between them. The CDR3 DNA reads as TGTGCCAGTAGTATAGACAGGGGCAGACAGAAGCCCCAGCATTTT. It specifies CASSIDRGRQKPQHF.

This chain connects TRBV10-3 to TRBJ2-7, with 8 bases aligning to TRBD1. The V segment lost 6 bases and the J segment 0 bases; nucleotides outside the gene matches: 10. The CDR3 runs 16 residues. Per germline, CDR1 ENHRY and CDR2 SYGVKD. The CDR3 loop is CAIRGQGGMSSYEQYF. The CDR3 DNA is TGTGCCATCAGAGGACAGGGAGGAATGAGCTCCTACGAGCAGTACTTC.

A remark on this clone: Different DNA sequences within this sample yield the same CDR3. The V gene is TRBV9, the J gene TRBJ2-1; 9 bases fit TRBD2. This CDR3 has 16 residues. The V gene end was trimmed by 3 bases and the J gene end by 0 bases; junction bases not matched to a gene: 4. The germline CDR1 and CDR2 sequences are SGDLS and YYNGEE. CDR3 bases: TGTGCCAGCAGCGGACTAGCGGCGAGCTCCTACAATGAGCAGTTCTTC. This sequence encodes CASSGLAASSYNEQFF.

The rearrangement links TRBV19 to TRBJ2-7; D is possibly TRBD2 (6 bases). Germline CDR1 and CDR2: LNHDA and SQIVND (reference sequence). The CDR3 extends over 15 amino acids. The V and J ends lost 3 bases and 4 bases respectively, with 16 bases between them. The CDR3: CASSIIDSGDYEQYF. The CDR3 DNA follows: TGTGCCAGTAGTATCATCGATAGCGGAGATTACGAGCAGTACTTC.

The chain joins TRBV7-8 to TRBJ1-5, with D unclear. Between the trimmed V and J ends, which lost 4 bases and 2 bases, there was a span of 9 bases. The CDR3 length is 14 residues. Germline V gives CDR1 SGHVS, CDR2 FQNEAQ. The CDR3 region is CASSSLSGNQPQHF. The CDR3 DNA reads as TGTGCCAGCAGCTCTCTCTCCGGCAATCAGCCCCAGCATTTT.

The rearrangement links TRBV5-6 to TRBJ1-4; TRBD1 matches 11 bases. This CDR3 region has 15 residues. J lost 7 bases, V lost 0 bases, and 2 bases had no gene match. Germline CDR1 SGHDT, CDR2 YYEEEE. CDR3 DNA: TGTGCCAGCAGCTTGGGGACAGGGGGCTTTGAAAAACTGTTTTTT. Its translation is CASSLGTGGFEKLFF. The complete variable domain, with remaining parts taken from reference TRBV5-6 and TRBJ1-4, reads DAGVTQSPTHLIKTRGQQVTLRCSPKSGHDTVSWYQQALGQGPQFIFQYYEEEERQRGNFPDRFSGHQFPNYSSELNVNALLLGDSALYLCASSLGTGGFEKLFFGSGTQLSVL.

The chain employs TRBV7-2 and TRBJ1-2, with TRBD1 matching 9 bases. Unmatched junction bases numbered 14, after V lost 6 bases and J lost 9 bases. There are 15 residues in the CDR3. CDR1 and CDR2 (germline): SGHTA, FQGNSA. The CDR3 reads CASRSGTGIGQSYTF. The CDR3 region has the DNA TGTGCCAGCAGATCCGGGACAGGGATTGGTCAGAGCTACACCTTC. The full variable domain, in which reference TRBV7-2 and TRBJ1-2 provide the parts outside the CDR3, is GAGVSQSPSNKVTEKGKDVELRCDPISGHTALYWYRQSLGQGLEFLIYFQGNSAPDKSGLPSDRFSAERTGGSVSTLTIQRTQQEDSAVYLCASRSGTGIGQSYTFGSGTRLTVV.

About this clone: A junction end diverges from the germline sequence, so it may reflect a read error. The CDR3 here is CASSLVLVAGVHSGKLFF. Written as DNA, the CDR3 is TGTGCCAGCAGCTTAGTTCTCGTAGCGGGAGTTCATAGCGGGAAGCTGTTTTTT. The chain uses TRBV7-9 and TRBJ2-2; 9 nucleotides align to TRBD2. This CDR3 spans 18 amino acids. The germline V gene encodes CDR1 SEHNR and CDR2 FQNEAQ (reference sequence).

This chain links TRBV7-9 with TRBJ1-2; TRBD1 matches 9 bases. The CDR3 runs 13 residues. Trimming at V came to 8 bases and at J to 3 bases, leaving 4 bases not matched to a gene. The V gene's germline CDR1 is SEHNR and CDR2 FQNEAQ (reference sequence). CDR3 in amino acids: CASGGQGDYGYTF. CDR3 nucleotide sequence: TGTGCCAGCGGGGGACAGGGTGACTATGGCTACACCTTC. Based on the CDR3 plus reference TRBV7-9 and TRBJ1-2, the full variable domain is DTGVSQNPRHKITKRGQNVTFRCDPISEHNRLYWYRQTLGQGPEFLTYFQNEAQLEKSRLLSDRFSAERPKGSFSTLEIQRTEQGDSAMYLCASGGQGDYGYTFGSGTRLTVV.

V usage is TRBV30 and J usage is TRBJ2-6; 9 nucleotides match TRBD2. The length of the CDR3 is 19 residues. The germline gives CDR1 GTSNPN, CDR2 SVGIG (reference sequence). With V trimmed by 2 bases and J by 4 bases, 15 bases remained unmatched. This CDR3 reads CAWSKGLGLASPGANVLTF. CDR3 DNA sequence: TGTGCCTGGAGTAAAGGCTTGGGACTAGCAAGCCCCGGGGCCAACGTCCTGACTTTC.

This chain links TRBV11-2 with TRBJ1-2; 9 bases are shared with TRBD1. The CDR3 contains 16 residues. V was pared by 3 bases and J by 0 bases, with 5 bases of the junction left unmatched. CDR1 and CDR2 (germline): SGHAT, FQNNGV. The CDR3 DNA reads TGTGCCAGCAGCTTGACAGGGGGGCGTACTAACTATGGCTACACCTTC. Translating it yields CASSLTGGRTNYGYTF.

The chain carries TRBV6-1 and TRBJ2-5, with D unclear. V lost 2 bases to trimming and J lost 2 bases, with 9 bases between them. From germline, CDR1 is MNHNS and CDR2 SASEGT. This CDR3 comprises 14 residues. The CDR3 nucleotides are TGTGCCAGCAGTGAAAAGACGGAACAAGAGACCCAGTACTTC. Translating it yields CASSEKTEQETQYF.

The rearrangement links TRBV11-3 to TRBJ2-3; D gene unclear. This CDR3 region has 14 residues. From germline, CDR1 is SGHNT and CDR2 YENEEA. Trimming left V 1 base short and J 4 bases short, with 9 bases between. The CDR3 reads CASSLGTLADTQYF. CDR3 DNA: TGTGCCAGCAGCTTAGGGACGCTTGCAGATACGCAGTATTTT. Based on the CDR3 plus reference TRBV11-3 and TRBJ2-3, the full variable domain is EAGVVQSPRYKIIEKKQPVAFWCNPISGHNTLYWYLQNLGQGPELLIRYENEEAVDDSQLPKDRFSAERLKGVDSTLKIQPAELGDSAVYLCASSLGTLADTQYFGPGTRLTVL.

The chain has TRBV6-1 and TRBJ1-5; 7 bases agree with TRBD1. The CDR3 length is 17 residues. V lost 4 bases to trimming and J lost 0 bases; unmatched junction nucleotides: 9. The germline V gene has CDR1 MNHNS and CDR2 SASEGT. CDR3 bases: TGTGCCAGCAGTGTACGACAGGGAGGGTTTAGCAATCAGCCCCAGCATTTT. This encodes CASSVRQGGFSNQPQHF.